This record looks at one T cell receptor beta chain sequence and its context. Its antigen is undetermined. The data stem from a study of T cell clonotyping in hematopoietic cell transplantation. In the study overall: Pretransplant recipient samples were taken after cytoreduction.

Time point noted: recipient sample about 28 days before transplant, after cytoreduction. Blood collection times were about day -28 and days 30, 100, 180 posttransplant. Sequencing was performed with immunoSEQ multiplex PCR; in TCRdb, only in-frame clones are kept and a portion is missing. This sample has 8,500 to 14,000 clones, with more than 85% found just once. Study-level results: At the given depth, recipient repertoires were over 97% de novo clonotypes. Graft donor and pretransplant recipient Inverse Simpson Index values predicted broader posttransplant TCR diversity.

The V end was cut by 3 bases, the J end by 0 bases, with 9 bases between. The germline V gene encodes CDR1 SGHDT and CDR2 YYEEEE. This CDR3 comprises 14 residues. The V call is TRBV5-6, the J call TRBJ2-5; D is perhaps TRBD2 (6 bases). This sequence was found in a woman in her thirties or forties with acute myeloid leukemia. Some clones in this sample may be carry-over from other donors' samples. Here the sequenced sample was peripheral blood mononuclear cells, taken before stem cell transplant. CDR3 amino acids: CASSWAGYQETQYF. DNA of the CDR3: TGTGCCAGCAGCTGGGCGGGGTACCAAGAGACCCAGTACTTC.